The next 29 T cell receptor beta chains were all read from a single sample in a study of blood T cell repertoires in COVID-19. Some clones are missing from TCRdb's copy, which holds only in-frame ones; the method was immunoSEQ multiplex PCR. The sample has 150,000 to 200,000 clones; about 87% are singletons. The specimen sequenced was peripheral blood. The receptors stem from a woman in her twenties or thirties with acute or convalescent COVID-19.

This rearrangement joins TRBV9 to TRBJ1-2; D is undetermined. The CDR3 length is 16 residues. Germline-derived CDR1 and CDR2 are SGDLS and YYNGEE. V was pared by 1 base and J by 1 base, with 14 bases between. The CDR3 DNA follows: TGTGCCAGCAGCGTACGGGCGGGATCCGGTAACTATGGCTACACCTTC. Translated: CASSVRAGSGNYGYTF.

This clone was detected once. The gene calls are TRBV7-2 and TRBJ2-5; D is undetermined. Trimming pared 5 bases from V and 5 bases from J, leaving 6 bases between. Germline V CDR1 and CDR2: SGHTA, FQGNSA. There are 11 residues in the CDR3. CDR3 sequence: CASSQRETQYF. The CDR3 DNA sequence: TGTGCCAGCAGCCAGAGGGAGACCCAGTACTTC.

This chain connects TRBV15 to TRBJ1-1; D remains ambiguous. Germline lookup yields CDR1 LNHNV and CDR2 YYDKDF (reference sequence). The CDR3 sequence is 15 residues long. V dropped 1 base and J dropped 3 bases, with 12 bases sitting between them. The CDR3 region has the DNA TGTGCCACCAGCAGAGCTCGGGAGATGCACACTGAAGCTTTCTTT. Translating gives CATSRAREMHTEAFF.

The rearrangement links TRBV10-2 to TRBJ2-3, with D hard to call. The CDR3 length is 13 residues. Trimming removed 7 bases from V and 1 base from J, with 9 bases in between. Germline lookup yields CDR1 WSHSY and CDR2 SAAADI. Here the CDR3 DNA reads TGCGCCAGCAACTTTCCCGGCACAGATACGCAGTATTTT. Its protein is CASNFPGTDTQYF.

The chain uses TRBV24-1 and TRBJ1-1; possibly TRBD1 for D (6 bases). Germline assignment: CDR1 KGHDR and CDR2 SFDVKD. This CDR3 comprises 13 residues. Trimming shortened V by 5 bases and J by 3 bases, and 9 bases separated the two germline ends. This chain's CDR3 is CATSADRYTEAFF. CDR3 nucleotide sequence: TGTGCCACCAGTGCGGACAGATACACTGAAGCTTTCTTT.

The chain couples TRBV10-3 to TRBJ2-5, with D tentatively TRBD2 (6 bases). The germline CDR1 and CDR2 sequences are ENHRY and SYGVKD. The germline V and J ends were trimmed by 3 bases and 4 bases, with 15 bases remaining between them. This CDR3 spans 15 amino acids. Here the CDR3 DNA reads TGTGCCATCAGTGATGTCGCGCGGGGAGGAGAGACCCAGTACTTC. Translation: CAISDVARGGETQYF.

The chain uses TRBV2 and TRBJ2-7, with 7 bases matching TRBD2. From germline, CDR1 is SNHLY and CDR2 FYNNEI. The ends lost 10 bases at V and 0 bases at J; junction bases unmatched: 3. This CDR3 is built from 12 residues. CDR3: CAIRDYSYEQYF. For the CDR3, the DNA is TGTGCCATCCGGGACTACTCCTACGAGCAGTACTTC.

The genes are TRBV24-1 and TRBJ2-7; 7 bases fit TRBD1. CDR3 length: 13 amino acids. V was pared by 5 bases and J by 7 bases, with 7 bases of the junction left unmatched. Germline CDR1 is KGHDR and CDR2 is SFDVKD. CDR3 sequence (DNA): TGTGCCACCAGTGTGACAGGGAATGGAGAGCAGTACTTC. This codes for CATSVTGNGEQYF.

V is TRBV5-1 and J is TRBJ1-5, with TRBD1 as a possible D gene (5 bases). The CDR3 is 16 residues long. Trimming pared 0 bases from V and 2 bases from J, leaving 12 bases between. The germline V gene has CDR1 SGHRS and CDR2 YFSETQ. The CDR3 reads CASSLGPGEGNQPQHF. The CDR3 region has the DNA TGCGCCAGCAGCTTGGGGCCGGGGGAAGGCAATCAGCCCCAGCATTTT.

In its sample, this clone was seen once. The rearrangement uses TRBV5-4 and TRBJ2-2; D is unresolved. The germline gives CDR1 SGHNT, CDR2 YYREEE (reference sequence). Between the trimmed V and J ends, which lost 4 bases and 8 bases, there was a span of 15 bases. The CDR3 is made up of 14 amino acids. CDR3 DNA sequence: TGTGCCAGCAGCCAAAGCCTGCACCCGGGGGAGCTGTTTTTT. Encoded protein: CASSQSLHPGELFF.

This clone was observed once. This chain joins TRBV7-9 and TRBJ1-1; 8 bases match TRBD1. Germline trimming cut 6 bases from V and 6 bases from J; bases unmatched to any gene: 3. Germline V gene data show CDR1 as SEHNR and CDR2 as FQNEAQ (reference sequence). The CDR3 is 12 residues long. The CDR3 DNA reads as TGTGCCAGCAGGGACAGGGACCCTGAAGCTTTCTTT. Translating gives CASRDRDPEAFF.

J is TRBJ2-7 and V is TRBV5-1; perhaps TRBD1 as D (6 bases). CDR3 length: 12 amino acids. Germline V lookup: CDR1 SGHRS, CDR2 YFSETQ. Between the trimmed V and J ends, which lost 4 bases and 3 bases, there was a span of 8 bases. This CDR3 is CASSDRHYEQYF. The CDR3 nucleotides read TGCGCCAGCAGCGACAGGCACTACGAGCAGTACTTC.

This clone was counted between two and nine times. The chain carries TRBV12-3 or TRBV12-4 and TRBJ2-7; perhaps TRBD2 as D (5 bases). The CDR3 runs 13 residues. Trimming took off 6 bases at V and 7 bases at J, with 16 bases between the two ends. In DNA form, the CDR3 reads TGTGCCAGCAGCCGGACGGGATCGTTAGAGCAGTACTTC. Its translation is CASSRTGSLEQYF.

The chain combines TRBV19 with TRBJ1-5, with a possible D match to TRBD1 (5 bases). CDR1 is LNHDA, CDR2 SQIVND, per germline (reference sequence). This CDR3 is 14 amino acids long. V lost 5 bases and J 7 bases, leaving 15 bases between the germline ends. The CDR3 reads CASSWGSRTQPQHF. In DNA, the CDR3 is TGTGCCAGTAGTTGGGGCTCCAGGACCCAGCCCCAGCATTTT.

J is TRBJ2-2 and V is TRBV10-3, with a weak D call TRBD2 (5 bases). The CDR3 runs 13 residues. Germline V gives CDR1 ENHRY, CDR2 SYGVKD. V was shortened by 8 bases and J by 8 bases, with 15 bases between the two germline ends. CDR3 nucleotide sequence: TGTGCCATCTCTTTTCGGGGTTATGGGGAGCTGTTTTTT. Amino acids: CAISFRGYGELFF.

V and J are TRBV27 and TRBJ1-4; D is possibly TRBD1 (5 bases). The CDR3 has 13 residues. Germline CDR1 and CDR2: MNHEY and SMNVEV (reference sequence). V lost 8 bases to trimming and J lost 6 bases, with 13 bases between them. This CDR3 is CASSRTPDEKLFF. DNA for the CDR3: TGTGCCAGCTCCCGGACACCGGATGAAAAACTGTTTTTT.

A single count supports this clone. The rearrangement joins TRBV7-9 to TRBJ2-1; 10 positions match TRBD2. J gave up 9 bases and V 5 bases, and 7 bases lay outside the gene matches. Per the germline V gene, CDR1 is SEHNR and CDR2 is FQNEAQ (reference sequence). The CDR3 length is 14 residues. Here the CDR3 reads CASSGPGLAVEQFF. In DNA, the CDR3 is TGTGCCAGCAGCGGTCCCGGACTAGCGGTTGAGCAGTTCTTC.

This chain joins TRBV19 and TRBJ2-5; 11 bases agree with TRBD1. The CDR3 spans 13 residues. Germline CDR1 LNHDA, CDR2 SQIVND (reference sequence). J lost 4 bases, V lost 9 bases, and 4 bases had no gene match. CDR3 region: CASGTGGVETQYF. The DNA of the CDR3 is TGTGCCAGCGGGACAGGGGGAGTAGAGACCCAGTACTTC.

The chain employs TRBV5-1 and TRBJ2-3; D is possibly TRBD1 (5 bases). Trimming took 0 bases from V and 0 from J, leaving 5 bases between them. The length of the CDR3 is 14 residues. The germline gives CDR1 SGHRS, CDR2 YFSETQ. The CDR3 DNA reads TGCGCCAGCAGCTTGGGGGGCAGCACAGATACGCAGTATTTT. Encoded protein: CASSLGGSTDTQYF.

V and J are TRBV2 and TRBJ2-5; 9 nucleotides line up with TRBD1. Germline V CDR1 and CDR2: SNHLY, FYNNEI. There are 14 residues in the CDR3. With 6 bases clipped from V and 4 bases from J, the junction kept 6 bases outside the gene matches. CDR3 loop: CASRGTGIVETQYF. The DNA of the CDR3 is TGTGCCAGCAGGGGGACAGGGATCGTAGAGACCCAGTACTTC.

The genes are TRBV6-5 and TRBJ1-3; TRBD1 aligns across 7 bases. V trimming: 11 bases; J trimming: 4 bases; junction bases outside the gene matches: 8. Per the germline V gene, CDR1 is MNHEY and CDR2 is SVGAGI. The CDR3 is 13 amino acids. The CDR3 region is CAAGQNGGNTIYF. DNA of the CDR3: TGTGCCGCGGGACAGAATGGAGGAAACACCATATATTTT.

This clone occurred a few times. V gene TRBV7-9 combines with J gene TRBJ2-1; 7 bases are a match to TRBD1. This CDR3 region has 14 residues. Trimming cost V 2 bases and J 10 bases; bases outside gene matches: 8. Germline lookup yields CDR1 SEHNR and CDR2 FQNEAQ (reference sequence). CDR3 sequence: CASSLYSGQTEQFF. The CDR3 nucleotides are TGTGCCAGCAGCTTATACTCGGGACAGACAGAGCAGTTCTTC.

V gene TRBV2 combines with J gene TRBJ1-4, with a tentative D call TRBD1 (6 bases). The CDR3 sequence is 14 residues long. With 5 bases removed from V and 6 bases from J, the gap between germline ends came to 13 bases. Germline lookup yields CDR1 SNHLY and CDR2 FYNNEI. In nucleotides, the CDR3 is TGTGCCAGCAGTCCCACAGGGTGGGATGAAAAACTGTTTTTT. This codes for CASSPTGWDEKLFF.

This clone was seen just once. This chain uses TRBV28 with TRBJ2-2; 7 bases fit TRBD1. With V trimmed by 5 bases and J by 3 bases, 9 bases remained unmatched. This CDR3 spans 16 amino acids. The V gene's germline CDR1 is MDHEN and CDR2 SYDVKM. The DNA for the CDR3 is TGTGCCAGCAGTCCGACAGGGAGCGATCACACCGGGGAGCTGTTTTTT. It translates to CASSPTGSDHTGELFF.

This clone was seen just once. This sequence joins TRBV9 and TRBJ1-2; D unclear. Looked up from germline, CDR1 is SGDLS and CDR2 is YYNGEE. The CDR3 contains 14 residues. V dropped 4 bases and J dropped 4 bases, with 14 bases sitting between them. CDR3 region: CASSPSVLLYGYTF. The DNA of the CDR3 is TGTGCCAGCAGCCCTTCAGTCCTTCTCTATGGCTACACCTTC.

The chain links TRBV10-3 to TRBJ2-1; 7 positions agree with TRBD1. Germline V gene data show CDR1 as ENHRY and CDR2 as SYGVKD. Trimming cost V 9 bases and J 7 bases; bases outside gene matches: 3. The CDR3 sequence is 11 residues long. This CDR3 is CAIATGNEQFF. CDR3 DNA sequence: TGTGCCATTGCGACAGGGAATGAGCAGTTCTTC.

The J gene is TRBJ2-5, the V gene TRBV5-6; TRBD2 matches at 8 bases. The junction had 8 bases not matched to a gene; V was cut back by 5 bases and J by 5 bases. The germline V gene has CDR1 SGHDT and CDR2 YYEEEE. The CDR3 totals 14 residues. The CDR3 coding sequence is TGTGCCAGCAGGGATACCGGGACTAGGGAGACCCAGTACTTC. Translating gives CASRDTGTRETQYF. The full variable domain, with the rest looked up from reference TRBV5-6 and TRBJ2-5, is DAGVTQSPTHLIKTRGQQVTLRCSPKSGHDTVSWYQQALGQGPQFIFQYYEEEERQRGNFPDRFSGHQFPNYSSELNVNALLLGDSALYLCASRDTGTRETQYFGPGTRLLVL.

J is TRBJ1-5 and V is TRBV7-8; TRBD1 matches at 8 bases. Germline-derived CDR1 and CDR2 are SGHVS and FQNEAQ. This CDR3 has 15 amino acids. V shed 5 bases, J shed 3 bases, and the junction held 6 bases outside the gene matches. The chain's CDR3 is CASSARDRNNQPQHF. The CDR3 nucleotides are TGTGCCAGCAGCGCGAGGGACAGGAACAATCAGCCCCAGCATTTT.

V gene TRBV11-2 combines with J gene TRBJ1-5; the match to TRBD1 covers 7 bases. Germline CDR1 and CDR2: SGHAT and FQNNGV. The junction had 3 bases not matched to a gene; V was cut back by 5 bases and J by 2 bases. The CDR3 length is 14 residues. This CDR3 reads CASSRDRGNQPQHF. CDR3 DNA sequence: TGTGCCAGCAGCCGGGACAGAGGCAATCAGCCCCAGCATTTT.